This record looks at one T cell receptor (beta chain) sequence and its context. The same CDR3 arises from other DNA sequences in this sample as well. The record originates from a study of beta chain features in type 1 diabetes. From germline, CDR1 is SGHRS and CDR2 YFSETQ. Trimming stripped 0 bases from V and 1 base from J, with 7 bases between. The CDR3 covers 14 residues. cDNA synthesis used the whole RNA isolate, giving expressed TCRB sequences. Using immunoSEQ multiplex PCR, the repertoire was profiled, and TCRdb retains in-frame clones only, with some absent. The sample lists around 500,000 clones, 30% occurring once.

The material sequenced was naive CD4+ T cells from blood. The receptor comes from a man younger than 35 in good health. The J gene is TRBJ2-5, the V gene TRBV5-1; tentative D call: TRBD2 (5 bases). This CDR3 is CASSLAGSQETQYF. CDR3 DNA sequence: TGCGCCAGCAGCTTGGCGGGGAGCCAAGAGACCCAGTACTTC.